This TCR beta chain was retrieved from a study of T cells in localized non-small cell lung cancer. The study, taken as a whole, reports: Adjacent lung had a median approximately 57 of the 100 largest tumor clones. Uninvolved adjacent lung had higher T cell clonality than tumor and all other tissues.

The CDR3 totals 12 residues. The germline V gene has CDR1 KGHSH and CDR2 LQKENI. V lost 6 bases and J 6 bases, leaving 8 bases between the germline ends. Profiling relied on immunoSEQ multiplex PCR, and the TCRdb table lists in-frame clones only, not all of them. The table has approximately 3,200 clones, roughly 29% seen once. This clone was detected once. Its target is not known. The clonotype was recovered from a man between 40 and 69 years old with stage III lung adenocarcinoma. The chain joins TRBV18 to TRBJ2-2; maybe TRBD1 (6 bases). The input for sequencing was lung tumor tissue, taken before any cancer treatment. The CDR3 sequence is CASSNRAGELFF. In DNA, the CDR3 is TGTGCCAGCTCCAACAGGGCCGGGGAGCTGTTTTTT.